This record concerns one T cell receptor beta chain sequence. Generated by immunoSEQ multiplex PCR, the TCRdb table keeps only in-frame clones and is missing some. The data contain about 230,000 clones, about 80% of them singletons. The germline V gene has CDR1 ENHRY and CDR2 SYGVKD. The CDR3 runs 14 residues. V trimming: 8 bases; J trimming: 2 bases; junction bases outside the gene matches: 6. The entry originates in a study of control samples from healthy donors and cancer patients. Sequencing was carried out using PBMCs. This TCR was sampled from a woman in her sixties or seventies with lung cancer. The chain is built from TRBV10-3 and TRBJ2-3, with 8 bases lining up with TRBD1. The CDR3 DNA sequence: TGTGCCATCGGGGGGACAGGCCCCACAGATACGCAGTATTTT. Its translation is CAIGGTGPTDTQYF.